These 19 T cell receptor beta chains originate from one sample sequenced in a study of T cell repertoires in cytomegalovirus infection. Each CDR3 protein is one row after TCRdb ran MiXCR on the reads. The sample consists of some 320,000 distinct CDR3 sequences, roughly 9.5% of them appearing once. The sequenced sample consisted of PBMCs. These receptors were taken from a human donor in good health (CMV status not recorded). Some clones in this sample may be carry-over from other donors' samples.

Details on this clonotype: Possible read error: a much larger clone is one base away. The V call is TRBV6-2 or TRBV6-3, the J call TRBJ2-5; D might be TRBD1 or TRBD2, each matching 6 bases. Germline V lookup: CDR1 MNHEY, CDR2 SVGEGT. The CDR3 totals 17 residues. CDR3 bases: TGTGCCAGCAGTTCCGGGGGCTACTCCACCGCCCAAGAGACCCAGTGCTTC. It is translated as CASSSGGYSTAQETQCF.

This clonotype has a count of ten or more. This chain links TRBV7-2 with TRBJ2-7; 8 bases line up with TRBD2. Per germline, CDR1 SGHTA and CDR2 FQGNSA. The CDR3 covers 14 residues. V lost 5 bases to trimming and J lost 4 bases; unmatched junction nucleotides: 7. CDR3 loop: CASSQSSGRYEQYF. DNA of the CDR3: TGTGCCAGCAGCCAGTCCAGCGGGAGATACGAGCAGTACTTC.

This clonotype came up a few times. This rearrangement joins TRBV7-2 to TRBJ1-3; D ambiguous. Trimming removed 1 base at V and 6 bases at J, with 10 bases between. The CDR3 has 14 amino acids. CDR1 SGHTA and CDR2 FQGNSA come from the germline V gene. This CDR3 is CASSLGGIENTIYF. The CDR3 DNA reads TGTGCCAGCAGCTTAGGAGGGATTGAAAACACCATATATTTT.

This clonotype was observed many times. This chain joins TRBV7-2 and TRBJ2-5; D unresolved. CDR3 length: 13 amino acids. V shed 2 bases and J shed 4 bases, with 8 bases lying between them. Germline lookup yields CDR1 SGHTA and CDR2 FQGNSA. The CDR3 nucleotides read TGTGCCAGCAGCTTAAAGGTAGCAGAGACCCAGTACTTC. It codes for CASSLKVAETQYF.

This clonotype was recorded many times. The J gene is TRBJ2-2, the V gene TRBV25-1; 10 positions match TRBD1. The CDR3 has 16 residues. Per the germline V gene, CDR1 is MGHDK and CDR2 is SYGVNS. V lost 1 base and J lost 6; bases outside the gene matches: 5. CDR3 sequence (DNA): TGTGCCAGCAGTGAATTTCGGGGACAGGGGTCCGGGGAGCTGTTTTTT. Translated: CASSEFRGQGSGELFF. Full variable domain (missing parts from reference TRBV25-1 and TRBJ2-2): EADIYQTPRYLVIGTGKKITLECSQTMGHDKMYWYQQDPGMELHLIHYSYGVNSTEKGDLSSESTVSRIRTEHFPLTLESARPSHTSQYLCASSEFRGQGSGELFFGEGSRLTVL.

This clonotype was counted ten times or more. The V and J genes are TRBV7-2 and TRBJ1-1, with 7 bases that match TRBD1. V was clipped by 5 bases and J by 5 bases; unmatched bases: 8. The V gene's germline CDR1 is SGHTA and CDR2 FQGNSA. The CDR3 runs 14 residues. CDR3 DNA: TGTGCCAGCAGCCAACCAGGGGGATGGACTGAAGCTTTCTTT. This translates into CASSQPGGWTEAFF.

This rearrangement joins TRBV7-2 to TRBJ1-2; a possible D gene is TRBD1 (5 bases). The CDR3 covers 14 residues. Trimming shortened V by 8 bases and J by 8 bases, and 21 bases separated the two germline ends. Germline CDR1 and CDR2: SGHTA and FQGNSA. CDR3 nucleotide sequence: TGTGCCAGCCCTCCTGGGGGGGTTATTGGAGGCTACACCTTC. Translated, it gives CASPPGGVIGGYTF.

This clonotype was observed at least ten times. J is TRBJ1-2 and V is TRBV7-9, with TRBD1 identical over 7 bases. This CDR3 is built from 15 residues. The trim removed 5 bases at V and 1 base at J, leaving 7 bases unmatched. The germline gives CDR1 SEHNR, CDR2 FQNEAQ (reference sequence). Written as DNA, the CDR3 is TGTGCCAGCAGCCCCGGACAGGTTTTTAACTATGGCTACACCTTC. It encodes CASSPGQVFNYGYTF. The full variable domain, completed using reference TRBV7-9 and TRBJ1-2, is DTGVSQNPRHKITKRGQNVTFRCDPISEHNRLYWYRQTLGQGPEFLTYFQNEAQLEKSRLLSDRFSAERPKGSFSTLEIQRTEQGDSAMYLCASSPGQVFNYGYTFGSGTRLTVV.

This clonotype was observed at least ten times. The chain is built from TRBV12-3 or TRBV12-4 and TRBJ1-4, with unresolved D. The V and J ends lost 5 bases and 7 bases respectively, with 11 bases between them. CDR3 length: 13 amino acids. This chain's CDR3 is CASSINNGEKLFF. The CDR3 bases are TGTGCCAGCAGTATAAACAACGGTGAAAAACTGTTTTTT.

The gene calls are TRBV6-2 or TRBV6-3 and TRBJ2-5; perhaps TRBD2 as D (6 bases). The CDR3 spans 13 residues. V was clipped by 6 bases and J by 4 bases, with 12 bases between them. Germline CDR1 reads MNHEY; CDR2 reads SVGEGT. The CDR3 region is CASSGTPPETQYF. DNA of the CDR3: TGTGCCAGCAGCGGGACTCCCCCAGAGACCCAGTACTTC.

This chain connects TRBV15 to TRBJ1-5, with D possibly TRBD1 on 5 matching bases. CDR1 and CDR2 from the germline V gene are LNHNV and YYDKDF (reference sequence). V lost 5 bases to trimming and J lost 6 bases, with 14 bases between them. The CDR3 runs to 14 residues. CDR3 DNA sequence: TGTGCCACCAGCCCCGTCAGGGATACTCAGCCCCAGCATTTT. Protein product: CATSPVRDTQPQHF.

In its sample, this clonotype was seen many times. The rearrangement links TRBV7-2 to TRBJ2-3; 13 positions match TRBD2. The CDR3 is made up of 17 amino acids. The germline V gene encodes CDR1 SGHTA and CDR2 FQGNSA. Trimming took 5 bases from V and 5 from J; bases not matched to a gene: 10. The CDR3 coding sequence is TGTGCCAGCAGCCCAACTCCGGGACTAGCGGGGATAGATACGCAGTATTTT. The encoded protein is CASSPTPGLAGIDTQYF. The complete variable domain, with remaining parts taken from reference TRBV7-2 and TRBJ2-3, reads GAGVSQSPSNKVTEKGKDVELRCDPISGHTALYWYRQSLGQGLEFLIYFQGNSAPDKSGLPSDRFSAERTGGSVSTLTIQRTQQEDSAVYLCASSPTPGLAGIDTQYFGPGTRLTVL.

This clonotype showed up just a few times. The chain links TRBV25-1 to TRBJ1-1; the D gene is possibly TRBD1 (5 bases). The CDR3 runs 12 residues. The germline V and J ends were trimmed by 5 bases and 8 bases, with 12 bases remaining between them. The V gene's germline CDR1 is MGHDK and CDR2 SYGVNS. CDR3 amino acids: CASSTGGREAFF. CDR3 DNA sequence: TGTGCCAGCAGTACTGGGGGGAGGGAAGCTTTCTTT.

J is TRBJ2-1 and V is TRBV12-3 or TRBV12-4; 8 nucleotides match TRBD2. J gave up 8 bases and V 6 bases, and 9 bases lay outside the gene matches. The CDR3 length is 14 residues. The CDR3 bases are TGTGCCAGCAGAGTCGGGACTAGTAACCATGAGCAGTTCTTC. Protein product: CASRVGTSNHEQFF.

This clonotype was counted between two and nine times. The chain links TRBV18 to TRBJ1-2, with D unclear. Germline CDR1 KGHSH, CDR2 LQKENI. This CDR3 region has 14 residues. The V end was cut by 6 bases, the J end by 7 bases, with 18 bases between. The CDR3 is CASSREGPMRGYTF. CDR3 DNA: TGTGCCAGCTCCCGGGAAGGGCCTATGCGTGGCTACACCTTC.

The chain uses TRBV6-5 and TRBJ2-1, with D perhaps matching TRBD2 (6 bases). Germline-derived CDR1 and CDR2 are MNHEY and SVGAGI. V dropped 2 bases and J dropped 6 bases, with 17 bases sitting between them. This CDR3 is built from 16 residues. In DNA, the CDR3 is TGTGCCAGCAGTTACGATGTTACGGGAGCGGGCAATGAGCAGTTCTTC. It translates to CASSYDVTGAGNEQFF.

The CDR3 DNA follows: TGTGCCAGCAGTTTAGCGGGGGGCTGGAATGAGCAGTTCTTC. Its translation is CASSLAGGWNEQFF. The chain recombines TRBV27 with TRBJ2-1; 8 bases match TRBD2. The CDR3 contains 14 residues. Germline V gene data show CDR1 as MNHEY and CDR2 as SMNVEV (reference sequence). After removal of 2 bases from V and 7 bases from J, the junction contained 4 bases not matched to a gene.

This clonotype was recorded a few times. The V call is TRBV25-1, the J call TRBJ1-4; no definite D call. The ends were cut back, 8 bases at V and 0 bases at J, with 19 bases in the middle. The germline gives CDR1 MGHDK, CDR2 SYGVNS. This CDR3 contains 17 residues. CDR3 bases: TGTGCCAGCTCAAAGCCCCTCGGCAGCGCAACTAATGAAAAACTGTTTTTT. Amino acid sequence: CASSKPLGSATNEKLFF.

There are many counts of this clonotype. The chain links TRBV7-8 to TRBJ1-5; D perhaps matches TRBD1 (5 bases). CDR3 length: 15 residues. Trimming stripped 4 bases from V and 3 bases from J, with 13 bases between. Germline-derived CDR1 and CDR2 are SGHVS and FQNEAQ. The CDR3 DNA reads TGTGCCAGCAGCTCGGCGGCGGGGCCCAATCAGCCCCAGCATTTT. Translated, it gives CASSSAAGPNQPQHF.